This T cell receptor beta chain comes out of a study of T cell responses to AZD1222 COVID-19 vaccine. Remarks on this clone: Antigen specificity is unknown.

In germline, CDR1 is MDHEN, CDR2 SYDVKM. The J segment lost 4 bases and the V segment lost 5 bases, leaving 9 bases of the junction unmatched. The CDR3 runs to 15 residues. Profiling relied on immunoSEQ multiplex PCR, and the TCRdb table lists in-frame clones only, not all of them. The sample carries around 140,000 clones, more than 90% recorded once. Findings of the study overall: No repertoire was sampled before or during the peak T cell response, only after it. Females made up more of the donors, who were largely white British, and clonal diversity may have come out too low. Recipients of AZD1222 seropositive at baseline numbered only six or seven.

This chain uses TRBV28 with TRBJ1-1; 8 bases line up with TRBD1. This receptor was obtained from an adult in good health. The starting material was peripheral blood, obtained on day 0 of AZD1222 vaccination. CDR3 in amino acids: CASSLGDRSGTEAFF. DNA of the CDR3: TGTGCCAGCAGTCTGGGGGACAGGTCGGGCACTGAAGCTTTCTTT.